This T cell receptor (beta chain) was obtained from a study of T cell repertoires in cytomegalovirus infection. Study results and caveats: Predominance within the ex vivo response was attributable to HLA-C-restricted CMV-specific TCR beta clonotypes.

TCRdb re-derived calls from the reads in MiXCR, one entry per CDR3 protein. The repertoire holds some 800,000 distinct CDR3 sequences, with over 25% as singletons. The CDR3 loop spans 17 amino acids. Trimming removed 3 bases from V and 3 bases from J; junction bases left unmatched: 13. Germline loops: CDR1 SEHNR, CDR2 FQNEAQ (reference sequence). Remarks on this clonotype: Its antigen is undetermined.

The sequence was obtained from a human donor in good health (CMV status not recorded). Some clones in this sample may be carry-over from other donors' samples. Sequencing used cultured CD8+ T cells from PBMCs, obtained from culture after CMV antigen stimulation. The chain joins TRBV7-9 to TRBJ1-2; 7 bases agree with TRBD1. The chain's CDR3 is CASSFSSIRGRDYGYTF. CDR3 nucleotide sequence: TGTGCCAGCAGCTTTAGCTCTATTAGGGGGCGCGACTATGGCTACACCTTC.